The 29 T cell receptor beta chains below all came from one sample that was sequenced in a study of shared clonotypes between healthy human individuals. The data were produced by immunoSEQ multiplex PCR, yet TCRdb's version contains in-frame clones alone and is incomplete. The data hold 400,000 or so clones, with approximately 97% observed a single time. The sequenced sample consisted of memory CD8+ T cells sorted from blood. Subset meaning: CD45RO+ cells pooled with CCR7-negative TemRA cells. These receptors all come from a young man in good health.

This chain connects TRBV28 to TRBJ1-2, with D possibly TRBD1 on 6 matching bases. Germline CDR1 and CDR2: MDHEN and SYDVKM. The CDR3 contains 16 residues. V lost 7 bases and J lost 2, with 20 bases in between. This CDR3 reads CASTLFRGLGNYGYTF. The CDR3, as DNA: TGTGCCAGCACCCTCTTCCGGGGGCTAGGGAACTATGGCTACACCTTC.

The rearrangement joins TRBV5-4 to TRBJ2-1, with 7 bases that match TRBD2. The germline gives CDR1 SGHNT, CDR2 YYREEE (reference sequence). The ends lost 1 base at V and 5 bases at J; junction bases unmatched: 6. The CDR3 extends over 15 amino acids. CDR3 DNA: TGTGCCAGCAGCTTGCTTCAGCGGGACCACAATGAGCAGTTCTTC. Amino acid sequence: CASSLLQRDHNEQFF.

The genes are TRBV5-4 and TRBJ2-6; D assignment may be TRBD1 or TRBD2 (5 bases each). The V gene lost 2 bases and the J gene lost 0 bases, with 12 bases spanning the gap. CDR3 length equals 17 residues. Germline V gives CDR1 SGHNT, CDR2 YYREEE (reference sequence). CDR3 sequence reads: CASSFDRGLSGANVLTF. In DNA, the CDR3 is TGTGCCAGCAGCTTTGATCGGGGCCTCTCTGGGGCCAACGTCCTGACTTTC.

The chain combines TRBV7-9 with TRBJ2-3, with D unclear. Per germline, CDR1 SEHNR and CDR2 FQNEAQ (reference sequence). V dropped 5 bases and J dropped 2 bases, with 11 bases sitting between them. The CDR3 is made up of 14 amino acids. The CDR3 is CASSTALITDTQYF. For the CDR3, the DNA is TGTGCCAGCAGCACGGCCCTTATCACAGATACGCAGTATTTT.

V usage is TRBV2 and J usage is TRBJ1-4, with 9 bases matching TRBD1. Germline loops: CDR1 SNHLY, CDR2 FYNNEI. Unmatched junction bases numbered 19, after V lost 6 bases and J lost 8 bases. The CDR3 covers 18 residues. The CDR3 DNA reads TGTGCCAGCAGCGACCACCTTAATTGGACAGGGGAGGACGAAAAACTGTTTTTT. It encodes CASSDHLNWTGEDEKLFF.

The chain is built from TRBV19 and TRBJ1-5; D is unresolved. Germline V CDR1 and CDR2: LNHDA, SQIVND (reference sequence). V shed 1 base and J shed 7 bases, with 11 bases lying between them. This CDR3 is 14 amino acids long. CDR3 bases: TGTGCCAGTAGTATAGCGGGGATGGAGCAGCCCCAGCATTTT. Protein sequence: CASSIAGMEQPQHF.

This clone was found once. This chain uses TRBV19 with TRBJ2-1; D not resolved. CDR1 and CDR2 (germline): LNHDA, SQIVND (reference sequence). The germline V and J ends were trimmed by 5 bases and 0 bases, with 8 bases remaining between them. The length of the CDR3 is 14 residues. The CDR3 sequence: CASSFTSSYNEQFF. The CDR3 DNA is TGTGCCAGTAGTTTCACCAGCTCCTACAATGAGCAGTTCTTC.

The chain employs TRBV27 and TRBJ2-7; the match to TRBD1 covers 9 bases. Germline assignment: CDR1 MNHEY and CDR2 SMNVEV (reference sequence). The CDR3 has 16 amino acids. V dropped 2 bases and J dropped 2; count of bases not matched to a gene: 7. CDR3 sequence reads: CASSLRGTGITYEQYF. CDR3 sequence (DNA): TGTGCCAGCAGTTTACGGGGGACAGGGATAACCTACGAGCAGTACTTC.

On this clone itself: The same CDR3 arises from other DNA sequences in this sample as well. The gene calls are TRBV5-1 and TRBJ1-4; D is undetermined. V was pared by 0 bases and J by 0 bases, with 3 bases between. Looked up from germline, CDR1 is SGHRS and CDR2 is YFSETQ. The CDR3 has 14 amino acids. The CDR3 DNA sequence: TGCGCCAGCAGCTTGGGAGCAACTAATGAAAAACTGTTTTTT. Its protein is CASSLGATNEKLFF. Combining the CDR3 with reference TRBV5-1 and TRBJ1-4 gives the whole variable domain KAGVTQTPRYLIKTRGQQVTLSCSPISGHRSVSWYQQTPGQGLQFLFEYFSETQRNKGNFPGRFSGRQFSNSRSEMNVSTLELGDSALYLCASSLGATNEKLFFGSGTQLSVL.

This clone has a handful of counts. V usage is TRBV19 and J usage is TRBJ2-7, with 11 bases identical to TRBD2. The CDR3 is 14 residues long. Germline CDR1 LNHDA, CDR2 SQIVND (reference sequence). V lost 5 bases, J lost 2 bases, and 2 bases stayed unmatched. The CDR3: CASSVGLAAYEQYF. The DNA for the CDR3 is TGTGCCAGTAGTGTGGGACTAGCGGCCTACGAGCAGTACTTC.

V is TRBV28 and J is TRBJ1-2; a possible D gene is TRBD1 (5 bases). The CDR3 is 14 residues long. Trimming took off 4 bases at V and 3 bases at J, with 12 bases between the two ends. The germline V gene has CDR1 MDHEN and CDR2 SYDVKM. The CDR3 reads CASSSSGRHYGYTF. CDR3 nucleotides: TGTGCCAGCAGTTCATCAGGGAGACACTATGGCTACACCTTC.

The rearrangement uses TRBV10-1 and TRBJ2-7, with TRBD2 matching 12 bases. The CDR3 spans 17 residues. V shed 8 bases, J shed 4 bases, and the junction held 15 bases outside the gene matches. The germline gives CDR1 WNHNN, CDR2 SYGVQD (reference sequence). CDR3: CASLICSTSGSTYEQYF. The CDR3 region has the DNA TGCGCCAGCCTTATATGTTCGACTAGCGGGAGCACGTACGAGCAGTACTTC.

The CDR3 reads CASRRTLYNEQFF. The CDR3 coding sequence is TGTGCCAGCAGAAGGACTCTGTACAATGAGCAGTTCTTC. The chain uses TRBV2 and TRBJ2-1; TRBD2 is a possible D gene (5 bases). Deletions cut 6 bases from V and 4 bases from J, with 10 bases between. This CDR3 comprises 13 residues. The germline V gene has CDR1 SNHLY and CDR2 FYNNEI. The full variable domain, in which reference TRBV2 and TRBJ2-1 provide the parts outside the CDR3, is EPEVTQTPSHQVTQMGQEVILRCVPISNHLYFYWYRQILGQKVEFLVSFYNNEISEKSEIFDDQFSVERPDGSNFTLKIRSTKLEDSAMYFCASRRTLYNEQFFGPGTRLTVL.

The CDR3 DNA reads as TGTGCCAGCAGTTTCCGAGACAGGGGAGGCAATCAGCCCCAGCATTTT. Protein: CASSFRDRGGNQPQHF. V and J are TRBV28 and TRBJ1-5, with TRBD1 identical over 8 bases. Germline lookup yields CDR1 MDHEN and CDR2 SYDVKM. The V segment lost 3 bases and the J segment 2 bases; nucleotides outside the gene matches: 6. The CDR3 loop spans 16 amino acids.

V gene TRBV4-2 combines with J gene TRBJ2-3; no reliable D call. This CDR3 has 13 amino acids. Per the germline V gene, CDR1 is LGHNA and CDR2 is YNFKEQ. V lost 3 bases, J lost 3 bases, and 7 bases lay in between. This chain's CDR3 is CASSQGFTDTQYF. As DNA, the CDR3 is TGTGCCAGCAGCCAGGGGTTTACAGATACGCAGTATTTT.

This rearrangement joins TRBV9 to TRBJ1-3, with TRBD1 matching over 8 bases. This CDR3 has 16 residues. Trimming cost V 5 bases and J 4 bases; bases outside gene matches: 11. Germline V CDR1 and CDR2: SGDLS, YYNGEE. The DNA of the CDR3 is TGTGCCAGCAGTTCTCCGCAGGGGGCTCTGGGAAACACCATATATTTT. Translating gives CASSSPQGALGNTIYF. The full variable domain, rest sourced from reference TRBV9 and TRBJ1-3, is DSGVTQTPKHLITATGQRVTLRCSPRSGDLSVYWYQQSLDQGLQFLIQYYNGEERAKGNILERFSAQQFPDLHSELNLSSLELGDSALYFCASSSPQGALGNTIYFGEGSWLTVV.

The gene calls are TRBV30 and TRBJ2-7; unclear D gene. This CDR3 has 11 residues. Trimming removed 5 bases at V and 6 bases at J, with 11 bases between. Germline-derived CDR1 and CDR2 are GTSNPN and SVGIG (reference sequence). The CDR3: CAWGRKGEQYF. The CDR3 DNA is TGTGCCTGGGGGCGGAAGGGCGAGCAGTACTTC.

The chain carries TRBV5-1 and TRBJ2-7; a possible D gene is TRBD2 (6 bases). Trimming stripped 0 bases from V and 3 bases from J, with 10 bases between. Germline V gene lookup returns CDR1 SGHRS and CDR2 YFSETQ. The CDR3 extends over 14 amino acids. CDR3 nucleotide sequence: TGCGCCAGCAGCTTGGCAGGCGGGGACTACGAGCAGTACTTC. Translated, it gives CASSLAGGDYEQYF.

CDR3 region: CASSLNLGTGRTEAFF. Written as DNA, the CDR3 is TGTGCCAGCAGCTTAAATCTGGGGACAGGGCGGACTGAAGCTTTCTTT. The chain couples TRBV7-2 to TRBJ1-1; 9 bases align to TRBD1. This CDR3 is built from 16 residues. J lost 5 bases, V lost 2 bases, and 9 bases had no gene match. In germline, CDR1 is SGHTA, CDR2 FQGNSA.

J is TRBJ2-1 and V is TRBV9; 9 bases are shared with TRBD2. Losses at the gene ends were 3 bases for V and 4 bases for J; bases not matched to a gene: 5. The CDR3 totals 15 residues. Per the germline V gene, CDR1 is SGDLS and CDR2 is YYNGEE. CDR3 residues: CASSAGLASYNEQFF. In nucleotides, the CDR3 is TGTGCCAGCAGCGCAGGACTAGCGAGTTACAATGAGCAGTTCTTC.

The V gene is TRBV19, the J gene TRBJ1-5; D not certain. The CDR3 spans 15 residues. Germline V gives CDR1 LNHDA, CDR2 SQIVND (reference sequence). V was clipped by 0 bases and J by 0 bases, with 6 bases between them. This chain's CDR3 is CASSIDSYSNQPQHF. Here the CDR3 DNA reads TGTGCCAGTAGTATAGACAGTTATAGCAATCAGCCCCAGCATTTT.

J is TRBJ2-5 and V is TRBV7-3; D ambiguous. The CDR3 is 13 amino acids. CDR1 SGHTA and CDR2 FQGTGA come from the germline V gene. V dropped 4 bases and J dropped 7 bases, with 13 bases sitting between them. The CDR3: CASSSLPQATQYF. The CDR3 DNA reads TGTGCCAGCAGCTCCCTCCCTCAGGCGACCCAGTACTTC.

V usage is TRBV10-1 and J usage is TRBJ2-7, with 8 nucleotides matching TRBD2. Germline assignment: CDR1 WNHNN and CDR2 SYGVQD (reference sequence). V shed 2 bases and J 4 bases; nucleotides not matched to a gene: 7. The CDR3 contains 15 residues. This chain's CDR3 is CASSEVDSGTYEQYF. The CDR3 DNA is TGCGCCAGCAGTGAGGTGGATAGCGGGACGTACGAGCAGTACTTC.

The chain couples TRBV7-9 to TRBJ2-7, with D perhaps TRBD2 (5 bases). Germline CDR1 SEHNR, CDR2 FQNEAQ (reference sequence). V was cut by 0 bases and J by 2 bases, with 11 bases left in between. CDR3 length: 15 residues. The CDR3 nucleotides read TGTGCCAGCAGCTTAGCGAGGGCAGGACCCTACGAGCAGTACTTC. The encoded protein is CASSLARAGPYEQYF.

The CDR3, as DNA: TGTGCCATCAGTGATCAGAATGAGCAGTTCTTC. This encodes CAISDQNEQFF. The J gene is TRBJ2-1, the V gene TRBV10-3; D remains unclear. V lost 3 bases and J 7 bases, leaving 4 bases between the germline ends. The CDR3 is made up of 11 amino acids. Germline-derived CDR1 and CDR2 are ENHRY and SYGVKD.

The genes are TRBV6-5 and TRBJ1-4, with 7 bases identical to TRBD1. The CDR3 totals 15 residues. The J segment lost 5 bases and the V segment lost 4 bases, leaving 7 bases of the junction unmatched. CDR1 and CDR2 from the germline V gene are MNHEY and SVGAGI. The CDR3 DNA sequence: TGTGCCAGCAGTTCCACGGGACAGCGAAATGAAAAACTGTTTTTT. Encoded protein: CASSSTGQRNEKLFF.

CDR3: CASSEFGGTNEKLFF. The DNA of the CDR3 is TGTGCCAGCAGTGAATTTGGGGGTACTAATGAAAAACTGTTTTTT. The chain links TRBV25-1 to TRBJ1-4; D may be TRBD1 (5 bases). V was pared by 1 base and J by 2 bases, with 8 bases between. The germline V gene encodes CDR1 MGHDK and CDR2 SYGVNS. The CDR3 length is 15 residues.

This sequence joins TRBV15 and TRBJ1-3; no definite D call. CDR1 is LNHNV, CDR2 YYDKDF, per germline (reference sequence). The CDR3 runs to 14 residues. Trimming stripped 1 base from V and 0 bases from J, with 4 bases between. The DNA of the CDR3 is TGTGCCACCAGCAGAGGAGCCTCTGGAAACACCATATATTTT. Its translation: CATSRGASGNTIYF.

This clone was counted once. The chain links TRBV5-1 to TRBJ2-7; 11 bases fit TRBD1. V lost 4 bases to trimming and J lost 2 bases; unmatched junction nucleotides: 5. The CDR3 length is 15 residues. In germline, CDR1 is SGHRS, CDR2 YFSETQ. In DNA, the CDR3 is TGCGCCAGCAGCAGCGGGACAGGGGGGGCCTACGAGCAGTACTTC. It encodes CASSSGTGGAYEQYF.